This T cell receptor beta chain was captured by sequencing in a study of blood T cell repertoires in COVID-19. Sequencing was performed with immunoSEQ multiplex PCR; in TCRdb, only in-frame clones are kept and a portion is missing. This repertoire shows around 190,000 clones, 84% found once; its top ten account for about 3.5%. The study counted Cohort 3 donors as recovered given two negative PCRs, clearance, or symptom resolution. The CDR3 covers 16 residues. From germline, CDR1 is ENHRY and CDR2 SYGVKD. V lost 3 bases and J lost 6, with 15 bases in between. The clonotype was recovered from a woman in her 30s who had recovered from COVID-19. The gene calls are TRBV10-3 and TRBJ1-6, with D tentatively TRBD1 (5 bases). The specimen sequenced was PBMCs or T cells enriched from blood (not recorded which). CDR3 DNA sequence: TGTGCCATCAGTGACGGACCCGGCAGGGCTAATTCACCCCTCCACTTT. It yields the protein CAISDGPGRANSPLHF.